These 28 T cell receptor beta chains share one sample of origin, sequenced in a study of blood T cell repertoires in COVID-19. Measured with immunoSEQ multiplex PCR; TCRdb has only the in-frame clones, and not every one. In the table there are 97,000 or so clones, 84% of which are singletons. Material: peripheral blood. These receptors all stem from a man aged 35-49 years with active or convalescent COVID-19.

The chain joins TRBV10-3 to TRBJ2-7; unclear D gene. The CDR3 has 14 residues. Trimming removed 3 bases from V and 0 bases from J, with 9 bases in between. Germline CDR1 is ENHRY and CDR2 is SYGVKD. The CDR3 region is CAISDAVSSYEQYF. The CDR3 DNA follows: TGTGCCATCAGTGATGCGGTAAGCTCCTACGAGCAGTACTTC.

This sequence joins TRBV5-1 and TRBJ2-7, with a tentative D call TRBD1 (5 bases). With 0 bases removed from V and 4 bases from J, the gap between germline ends came to 11 bases. The CDR3 has 14 amino acids. CDR1 and CDR2 (germline): SGHRS, YFSETQ. This chain's CDR3 is CASSLEQGLYEQYF. DNA of the CDR3: TGCGCCAGCAGCTTGGAGCAGGGCCTTTACGAGCAGTACTTC.

This sequence joins TRBV28 and TRBJ1-5; D call uncertain. The CDR3 is 12 residues long. Germline V gives CDR1 MDHEN, CDR2 SYDVKM. The V end was cut by 3 bases, the J end by 6 bases, with 6 bases between. The CDR3 bases are TGTGCCAGCAGTTTTTCTGTTCAGCCCCAGCATTTT. Translated, it gives CASSFSVQPQHF.

The chain uses TRBV10-3 and TRBJ1-1; D unresolved. Between the trimmed V and J ends, which lost 0 bases and 1 base, there was a span of 12 bases. This CDR3 spans 16 amino acids. Germline CDR1 ENHRY, CDR2 SYGVKD. The CDR3 here is CAISESAVGQNTEAFF. The CDR3 DNA reads as TGTGCCATCAGTGAGTCGGCAGTTGGGCAGAACACTGAAGCTTTCTTT.

This chain connects TRBV6-5 to TRBJ2-7; the match to TRBD2 covers 10 bases. Per the germline V gene, CDR1 is MNHEY and CDR2 is SVGAGI. The CDR3 extends over 14 amino acids. Trimming at V came to 5 bases and at J to 2 bases, leaving 3 bases not matched to a gene. The CDR3 DNA reads TGTGCCAGCAGTACAAGCGGGGGGGCCTACGAGCAGTACTTC. Its translation: CASSTSGGAYEQYF.

This chain connects TRBV6-1 to TRBJ2-4; 10 bases agree with TRBD2. The length of the CDR3 is 17 residues. Germline trimming cut 2 bases from V and 0 bases from J; bases unmatched to any gene: 4. CDR1 MNHNS and CDR2 SASEGT come from the germline V gene. This CDR3 reads CASSEISGGLAKNIQYF. The CDR3 nucleotides are TGTGCCAGCAGTGAAATTAGCGGGGGGCTAGCCAAAAACATTCAGTACTTC.

The chain couples TRBV27 to TRBJ2-7, with D possibly being TRBD1 (5 bases). Trimming took off 2 bases at V and 5 bases at J, with 13 bases between the two ends. The CDR3 sequence is 14 residues long. Per the germline V gene, CDR1 is MNHEY and CDR2 is SMNVEV (reference sequence). This CDR3 is CASSLRQGYDEQYF. The CDR3 DNA sequence: TGTGCCAGCAGTTTAAGGCAGGGCTACGACGAGCAGTACTTC.

This clone was recorded a few times. Within the sample, other DNA sequences also encode this same CDR3. The rearrangement joins TRBV14 to TRBJ1-3; D is ambiguous. The germline CDR1 and CDR2 sequences are SGHDN and FVKESK. V dropped 1 base and J dropped 0 bases, with 10 bases sitting between them. This CDR3 is 16 amino acids long. The CDR3 region is CASSQVGGLSGNTIYF. CDR3 DNA sequence: TGTGCCAGCAGCCAAGTTGGAGGGCTCTCTGGAAACACCATATATTTT. Drawing the rest from reference TRBV14 and TRBJ1-3, the complete variable domain is EAGVTQFPSHSVIEKGQTVTLRCDPISGHDNLYWYRRVMGKEIKFLLHFVKESKQDESGMPNNRFLAERTGGTYSTLKVQPAELEDSGVYFCASSQVGGLSGNTIYFGEGSWLTVV.

This clone was seen only a few times. V usage is TRBV30 and J usage is TRBJ1-2; no clear D gene. CDR1 is GTSNPN, CDR2 SVGIG, per germline (reference sequence). Trimming stripped 0 bases from V and 5 bases from J, with 10 bases between. The CDR3 length is 13 residues. The CDR3 spells CAWSVQNLYGYTF. The CDR3 DNA reads as TGTGCCTGGAGTGTACAGAATCTTTATGGCTACACCTTC.

The CDR3 loop reads CSVEGYRVFNTEAFF. The CDR3 bases are TGCAGCGTTGAAGGTTACAGGGTCTTTAACACTGAAGCTTTCTTT. V and J are TRBV29-1 and TRBJ1-1; D is perhaps TRBD1 (6 bases). Germline V gene data show CDR1 as SQVTM and CDR2 as ANQGSEA. The CDR3 sequence is 15 residues long. Trimming stripped 1 base from V and 2 bases from J, with 14 bases between.

This clone was detected only once. Being one base from a much bigger clone, this may be a read error. V gene TRBV4-1 combines with J gene TRBJ1-5; possibly TRBD1 for D (5 bases). The CDR3 covers 13 residues. CDR1 and CDR2 (germline): MGHRA, YSYEKL. The V gene lost 1 base and the J gene lost 5 bases, with 6 bases spanning the gap. The CDR3 DNA sequence: TGCGCCAGCAGCCAAGGCAGGGATCAGCCCCAGCATTTT. The encoded protein is CASSQGRDQPQHF.

This chain uses TRBV4-2 with TRBJ1-4, with TRBD1 as a possible D gene (5 bases). Trimming stripped 0 bases from V and 5 bases from J, with 10 bases between. This CDR3 region has 15 residues. Germline loops: CDR1 LGHNA, CDR2 YNFKEQ. CDR3 region: CASSQEGAANEKLFF. The CDR3 DNA sequence: TGTGCCAGCAGCCAAGAAGGGGCCGCGAATGAAAAACTGTTTTTT.

This clone was recorded a few times. The chain is built from TRBV9 and TRBJ2-5; TRBD2 matches 10 bases. Germline CDR1 reads SGDLS; CDR2 reads YYNGEE. There are 17 residues in the CDR3. With V trimmed by 1 base and J by 2 bases, 8 bases remained unmatched. CDR3 amino acids: CASSVSGYSGGQETQYF. CDR3 nucleotide sequence: TGTGCCAGCAGCGTATCCGGGTATAGCGGGGGGCAAGAGACCCAGTACTTC.

The chain employs TRBV7-9 and TRBJ2-1; 10 bases map to TRBD1. With V trimmed by 5 bases and J by 8 bases, 12 bases remained unmatched. Per the germline V gene, CDR1 is SEHNR and CDR2 is FQNEAQ (reference sequence). The CDR3 runs 16 residues. CDR3 in amino acids: CASSLSRAGTGDEQFF. CDR3 DNA sequence: TGTGCCAGCAGCCTATCCAGGGCCGGGACAGGGGATGAGCAGTTCTTC.

The chain couples TRBV18 to TRBJ2-7; TRBD1 matches at 7 bases. V lost 3 bases, J lost 2 bases, and 4 bases stayed unmatched. The germline V gene has CDR1 KGHSH and CDR2 LQKENI. CDR3 length: 14 amino acids. The CDR3 coding sequence is TGTGCCAGCTCACCCACAGGGGTCCCCTACGAGCAGTACTTC. It specifies CASSPTGVPYEQYF.

This CDR3 reads CASNLQGTNEKLFF. The CDR3 coding sequence is TGTGCCAGCAATCTACAGGGGACTAATGAAAAACTGTTTTTT. This chain connects TRBV2 to TRBJ1-4, with 7 bases fitting TRBD1. Germline V lookup: CDR1 SNHLY, CDR2 FYNNEI. The CDR3 sequence is 14 residues long. The V segment lost 7 bases and the J segment 2 bases; nucleotides outside the gene matches: 4. The variable domain in full, with the rest retrieved from reference TRBV2 and TRBJ1-4, is EPEVTQTPSHQVTQMGQEVILRCVPISNHLYFYWYRQILGQKVEFLVSFYNNEISEKSEIFDDQFSVERPDGSNFTLKIRSTKLEDSAMYFCASNLQGTNEKLFFGSGTQLSVL.

This clone has only a few counts. The genes are TRBV29-1 and TRBJ1-4; the D gene is possibly TRBD1 (6 bases). The V end lost 4 bases, the J end lost 1 base, and 16 bases lay between the germline ends. The germline gives CDR1 SQVTM, CDR2 ANQGSEA. CDR3 size: 16 residues. The CDR3 nucleotides are TGCAGCGTTGGGAAGGACAGTTCCCAAACTAATGAAAAACTGTTTTTT. Residues: CSVGKDSSQTNEKLFF.

The V call is TRBV2, the J call TRBJ1-3; D possibly corresponds to TRBD1 (5 bases). Trimming cost V 3 bases and J 4 bases, with 10 bases left between them. The CDR3 has 14 residues. Germline V CDR1 and CDR2: SNHLY, FYNNEI. The CDR3 sequence: CASSETETGNTIYF. The CDR3, as DNA: TGTGCCAGCAGTGAGACAGAGACGGGAAACACCATATATTTT.

The V and J genes are TRBV7-6 and TRBJ2-2; 8 bases are a match to TRBD1. In germline, CDR1 is SGHVS, CDR2 FNYEAQ. This CDR3 region has 15 residues. Trimming at V came to 5 bases and at J to 5 bases, leaving 7 bases not matched to a gene. CDR3 DNA sequence: TGTGCCAGCAGCGCGCGGACAGGGAGTACCGGGGAGCTGTTTTTT. Its translation: CASSARTGSTGELFF.

This chain uses TRBV5-1 with TRBJ2-6; TRBD2 aligns across 10 bases. V lost 0 bases to trimming and J lost 3 bases; unmatched junction nucleotides: 0. The CDR3 runs 16 residues. Germline V gene data show CDR1 as SGHRS and CDR2 as YFSETQ. This CDR3 is CASSLASGGGANVLTF. The CDR3 bases are TGCGCCAGCAGCTTGGCTAGCGGGGGTGGGGCCAACGTCCTGACTTTC.

The chain is built from TRBV10-3 and TRBJ1-4; D is perhaps TRBD1 (6 bases). Germline lookup yields CDR1 ENHRY and CDR2 SYGVKD. Trimming stripped 10 bases from V and 5 bases from J, with 14 bases between. This CDR3 has 13 residues. The CDR3 reads CATTPGVNEKLFF. The CDR3 nucleotides read TGTGCCACTACGCCAGGGGTCAATGAAAAACTGTTTTTT.

The rearrangement uses TRBV6-2 or TRBV6-3 and TRBJ2-5; no clear D gene. Trimming took 4 bases from V and 2 from J, leaving 8 bases between them. This CDR3 has 13 residues. CDR1 MNHEY and CDR2 SVGEGT come from the germline V gene. The CDR3 loop is CASSFGEQETQYF. CDR3 in DNA: TGTGCCAGCAGTTTCGGTGAACAAGAGACCCAGTACTTC.

This clone has only one observation. V usage is TRBV7-6 and J usage is TRBJ2-7; 7 nucleotides align to TRBD1. With V trimmed by 5 bases and J by 3 bases, 1 base remained unmatched. CDR3 size: 12 residues. Per germline, CDR1 SGHVS and CDR2 FNYEAQ. The CDR3 DNA sequence: TGTGCCAGCAGCGGGGACAGCTACGAGCAGTACTTC. It codes for CASSGDSYEQYF.

J is TRBJ2-6 and V is TRBV10-3, with D unresolved. This CDR3 is 12 amino acids long. V gave up 7 bases and J gave up 6 bases, with 7 bases separating them. Germline V gene lookup returns CDR1 ENHRY and CDR2 SYGVKD. The CDR3 nucleotides read TGTGCCATCAAGGCGGCGGCCAACGTCCTGACTTTC. It yields the protein CAIKAAANVLTF.

The V call is TRBV19, the J call TRBJ1-1; 7 bases align to TRBD1. CDR1 and CDR2 (germline): LNHDA, SQIVND (reference sequence). V lost 10 bases, J lost 7 bases, and 12 bases stayed unmatched. This CDR3 spans 13 amino acids. In DNA, the CDR3 is TGTGCCACGACTTCGGGACAGCCACTTGAAGCTTTCTTT. This codes for CATTSGQPLEAFF. Full variable domain (rest looked up from reference TRBV19 and TRBJ1-1): DGGITQSPKYLFRKEGQNVTLSCEQNLNHDAMYWYRQDPGQGLRLIYYSQIVNDFQKGDIAEGYSVSREKKESFPLTVTSAQKNPTAFYLCATTSGQPLEAFFGQGTRLTVV.

The V call is TRBV6-5, the J call TRBJ1-1; 7 bases line up with TRBD1. The ends lost 2 bases at V and 4 bases at J; junction bases unmatched: 4. The length of the CDR3 is 14 residues. CDR1 is MNHEY, CDR2 SVGAGI, per germline. The CDR3 reads CASSYTTGSTEAFF. CDR3 bases: TGTGCCAGCAGTTACACGACAGGGAGCACTGAAGCTTTCTTT.

In DNA, the CDR3 is TGTGCCAGCAGGCGCGGGGGTCAAGAGACCCAGTACTTC. Translation gives CASRRGGQETQYF. The rearrangement links TRBV11-2 to TRBJ2-5; 7 positions agree with TRBD2. J was trimmed by 2 bases and V by 6 bases; bases with no gene match: 3. Germline-derived CDR1 and CDR2 are SGHAT and FQNNGV. The CDR3 has 13 amino acids. The variable domain in full, completed from reference TRBV11-2 and TRBJ2-5, reads EAGVAQSPRYKIIEKRQSVAFWCNPISGHATLYWYQQILGQGPKLLIQFQNNGVVDDSQLPKDRFSAERLKGVDSTLKIQPAKLEDSAVYLCASRRGGQETQYFGPGTRLLVL.

The V call is TRBV7-2, the J call TRBJ2-7; 12 bases are shared with TRBD1. V shed 4 bases, J shed 4 bases, and the junction held 8 bases outside the gene matches. Germline CDR1 and CDR2: SGHTA and FQGNSA. The CDR3 is 16 residues long. This CDR3 is CASSSPGTGGWYEQYF. As DNA, the CDR3 is TGTGCCAGCAGCTCACCCGGGACAGGGGGCTGGTACGAGCAGTACTTC.